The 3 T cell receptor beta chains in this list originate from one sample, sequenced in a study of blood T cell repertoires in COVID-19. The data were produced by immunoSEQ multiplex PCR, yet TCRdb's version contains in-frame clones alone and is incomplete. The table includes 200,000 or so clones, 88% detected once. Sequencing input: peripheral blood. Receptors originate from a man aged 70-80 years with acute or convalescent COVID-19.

CDR3 residues: CATLFATYNEQFF. The DNA for the CDR3 is TGTGCCACCCTTTTCGCGACCTACAATGAGCAGTTCTTC. The chain has TRBV6-5 and TRBJ2-1; no clear D gene. This CDR3 comprises 13 residues. Germline-derived CDR1 and CDR2 are MNHEY and SVGAGI. With 10 bases removed from V and 2 bases from J, the gap between germline ends came to 12 bases.

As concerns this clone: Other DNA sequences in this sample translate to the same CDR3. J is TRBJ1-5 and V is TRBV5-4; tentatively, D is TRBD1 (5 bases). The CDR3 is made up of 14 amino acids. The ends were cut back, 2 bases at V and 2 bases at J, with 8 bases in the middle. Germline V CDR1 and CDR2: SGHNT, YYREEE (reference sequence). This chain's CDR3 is CASSLGAGNQPQHF. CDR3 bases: TGTGCCAGCAGCTTAGGGGCAGGCAATCAGCCCCAGCATTTT.

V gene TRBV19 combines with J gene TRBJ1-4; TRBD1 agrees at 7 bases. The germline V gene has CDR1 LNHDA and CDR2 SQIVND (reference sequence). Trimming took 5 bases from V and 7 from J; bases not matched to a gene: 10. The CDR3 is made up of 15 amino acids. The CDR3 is CASSAGTVVGEKLFF. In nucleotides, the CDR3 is TGTGCCAGTAGTGCGGGGACAGTCGTTGGTGAAAAACTGTTTTTT.